These T cell receptor beta chains were read from a single sample in a study of T cells in Graves' hyperthyroidism and ophthalmopathy. TCRdb fed the multiplex PCR reads into MiXCR, producing one record per CDR3 protein. This table has a few hundred thousand distinct CDR3 sequences, about 43% appearing once. The sample was peripheral blood or thyroid tissue (not recorded which). The receptors shown here come from an adult woman with Graves' disease, either hyperthyroidism or ophthalmopathy (not recorded which). CDR3s include the opening cysteine and the closing phenylalanine or tryptophan. A D gene is named only where the DNA matches it firmly. Size values are once, few and many counts, or a class for expanded clones, and some rows have none.

v_gene	d_gene	j_gene	abundance	CDR3aa	CDR3nt
TRBV7-2	TRBD2	TRBJ2-7	.	CASSLREDSYEQYF	TGTGCCAGCAGCTTACGGGAGGATTCCTACGAGCAGTACTTC
TRBV20-1	.	TRBJ2-5	.	CSASQGQETQYF	TGCAGTGCTAGCCAGGGCCAAGAGACCCAGTACTTC
TRBV29-1	TRBD2	TRBJ2-5	.	CSVELAGRSQETQYF	TGCAGCGTTGAACTAGCGGGACGGAGCCAAGAGACCCAGTACTTC
TRBV29-1	TRBD1	TRBJ2-2	.	CSGTGRDTGELFF	TGCAGCGGGACAGGGCGAGACACCGGGGAGCTGTTTTTT
TRBV10-3	.	TRBJ2-2	.	CAISAGTRELFF	TGTGCCATCAGTGCGGGGACCAGGGAGCTGTTTTTT
TRBV7-9	.	TRBJ1-6	few	CASSLDSLNSPLHF	TGTGCCAGCAGCCTAGACAGTCTAAATTCACCCCTCCACTTT
TRBV30	.	TRBJ2-7	few	CAWGGGRDGKQYF	TGTGCCTGGGGGGGAGGACGGGATGGTAAGCAGTACTTC
TRBV4-2	TRBD1	TRBJ1-1	many	CASRPGQGDPEAFF	TGTGCCAGCAGACCCGGACAGGGTGACCCTGAAGCTTTCTTT
TRBV20-1	TRBD1	TRBJ2-5	.	CSKTGGGETQYF	TGCAGTAAGACAGGGGGCGGTGAGACCCAGTACTTC
TRBV10-1	.	TRBJ1-5	many	CANDRTEGNQPQHF	TGCGCCAACGACCGGACAGAGGGCAATCAGCCCCAGCATTTT
TRBV20-1	.	TRBJ2-2	many	CSASVSGFTGELFF	TGCAGTGCTAGTGTTAGCGGTTTCACCGGGGAGCTGTTTTTT
TRBV11-2	TRBD1	TRBJ1-6	.	CASSLRARSSSRQGASLHF	TGTGCCAGCAGCTTAAGGGCGAGAAGCAGTTCCCGACAGGGAGCCTCCCTCCACTTT
TRBV2	.	TRBJ2-2	many	CASSPARDGVDTGELFF	TGTGCCAGCAGCCCAGCCCGAGACGGGGTAGACACCGGGGAGCTGTTTTTT
TRBV6-5	.	TRBJ2-7	many	CASSHRQDNPYEQYF	TGTGCCAGCAGCCATCGACAGGACAACCCCTACGAGCAGTACTTC